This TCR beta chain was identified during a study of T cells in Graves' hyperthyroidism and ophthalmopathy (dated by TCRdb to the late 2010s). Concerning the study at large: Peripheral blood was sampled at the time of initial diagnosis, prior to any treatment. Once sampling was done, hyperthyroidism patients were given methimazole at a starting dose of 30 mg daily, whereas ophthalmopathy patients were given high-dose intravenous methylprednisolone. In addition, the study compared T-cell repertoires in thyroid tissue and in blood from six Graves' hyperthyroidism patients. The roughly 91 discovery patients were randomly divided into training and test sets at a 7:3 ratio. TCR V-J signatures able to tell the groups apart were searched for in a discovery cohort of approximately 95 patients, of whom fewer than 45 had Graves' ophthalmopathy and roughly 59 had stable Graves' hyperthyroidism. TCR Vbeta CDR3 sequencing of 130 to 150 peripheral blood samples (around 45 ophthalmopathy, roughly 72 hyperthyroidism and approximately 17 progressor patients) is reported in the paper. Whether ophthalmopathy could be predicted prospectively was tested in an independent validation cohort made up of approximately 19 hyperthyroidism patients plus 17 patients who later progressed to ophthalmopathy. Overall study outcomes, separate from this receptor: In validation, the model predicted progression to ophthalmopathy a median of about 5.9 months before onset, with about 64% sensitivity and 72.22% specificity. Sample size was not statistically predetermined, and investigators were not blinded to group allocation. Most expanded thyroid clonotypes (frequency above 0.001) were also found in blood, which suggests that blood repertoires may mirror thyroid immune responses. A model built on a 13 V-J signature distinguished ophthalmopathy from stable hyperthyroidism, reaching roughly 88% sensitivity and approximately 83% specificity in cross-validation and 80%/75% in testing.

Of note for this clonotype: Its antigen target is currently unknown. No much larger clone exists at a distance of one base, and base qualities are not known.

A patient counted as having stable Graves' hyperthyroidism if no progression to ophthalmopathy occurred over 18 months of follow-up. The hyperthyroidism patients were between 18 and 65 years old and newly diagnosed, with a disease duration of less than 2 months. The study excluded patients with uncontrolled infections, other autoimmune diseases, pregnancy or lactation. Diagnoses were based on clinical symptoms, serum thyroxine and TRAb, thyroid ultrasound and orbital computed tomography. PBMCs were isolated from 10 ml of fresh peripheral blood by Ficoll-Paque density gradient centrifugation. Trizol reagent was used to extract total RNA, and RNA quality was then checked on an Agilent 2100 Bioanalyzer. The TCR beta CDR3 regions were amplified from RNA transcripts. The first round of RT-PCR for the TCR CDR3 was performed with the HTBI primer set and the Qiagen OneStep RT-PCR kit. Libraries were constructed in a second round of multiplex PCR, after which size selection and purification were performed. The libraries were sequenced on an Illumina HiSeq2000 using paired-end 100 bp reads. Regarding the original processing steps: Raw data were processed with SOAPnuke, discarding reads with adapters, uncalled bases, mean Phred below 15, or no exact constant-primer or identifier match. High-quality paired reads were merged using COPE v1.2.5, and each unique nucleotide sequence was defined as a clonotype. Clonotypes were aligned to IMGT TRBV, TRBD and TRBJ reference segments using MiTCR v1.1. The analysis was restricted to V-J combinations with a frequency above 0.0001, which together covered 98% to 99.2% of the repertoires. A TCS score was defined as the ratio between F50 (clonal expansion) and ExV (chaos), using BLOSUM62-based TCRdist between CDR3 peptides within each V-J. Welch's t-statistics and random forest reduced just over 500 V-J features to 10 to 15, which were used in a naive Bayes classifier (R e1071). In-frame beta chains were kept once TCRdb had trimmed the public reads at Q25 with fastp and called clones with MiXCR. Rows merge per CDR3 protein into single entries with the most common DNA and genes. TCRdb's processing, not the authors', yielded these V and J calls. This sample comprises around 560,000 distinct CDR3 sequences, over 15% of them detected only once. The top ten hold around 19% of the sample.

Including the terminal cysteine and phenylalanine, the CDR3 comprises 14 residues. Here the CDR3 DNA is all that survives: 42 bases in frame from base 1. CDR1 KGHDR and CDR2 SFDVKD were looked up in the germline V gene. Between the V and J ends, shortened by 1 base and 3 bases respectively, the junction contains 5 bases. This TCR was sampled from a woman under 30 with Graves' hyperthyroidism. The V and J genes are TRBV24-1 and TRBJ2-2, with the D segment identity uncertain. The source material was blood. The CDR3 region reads CATSDFPDTGELFF. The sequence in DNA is TGTGCCACCAGTGATTTCCCCGACACCGGGGAGCTGTTTTTT.